Sequencing of this TCR beta chain was carried out in a study of T cell repertoires in cytomegalovirus infection. Overall study: An indication of both CMV infection and matching HLA type came from public TCR beta signatures. The study, taken as a whole, reports: CMV carriers with the relevant HLA were identified by cumulative public TCR beta family frequency. Dominating the ex vivo response were HLA-C-restricted CMV-specific TCR beta clonotypes.

In regard to this clonotype: Its specificity is not known. A junction end diverges from the germline sequence, so it may reflect a read error.

A single record per CDR3 protein comes from TCRdb applying MiXCR to the reads. The table records some 100,000 distinct CDR3 sequences, under 25% of them present only once. This CDR3 contains 13 residues. The V gene's germline CDR1 is MDHEN and CDR2 SYDVKM. The V call is TRBV28, the J call TRBJ2-5; D is unresolved. This TCR came from a human donor in good health (CMV status not recorded). Some clones in this sample may be carry-over from other donors' samples. Sequenced sample: CD8+ T cells from PBMCs. The CDR3 coding sequence is TGTGCCAGCAGTTTAGTACTCCAAGAGACCCGGTACTTC. Its protein is CASSLVLQETRYF.